These 14 T cell receptor beta chains were all obtained from the same sample, sequenced in a study of cytomegalovirus exposure and HLA in healthy donors. The PCR had 60 Vbeta and 13 Jbeta primers. Profiling relied on immunoSEQ multiplex PCR, and the TCRdb table lists in-frame clones only, not all of them. The table lists tens of thousands of clones, 60% to 85% of them singletons. Sequenced: PBMCs. These receptor sequences come from a male donor in good health and CMV-seronegative.

V is TRBV27 and J is TRBJ1-5, with no clear D. This CDR3 has 13 residues. V was trimmed by 0 bases and J by 6 bases, leaving 6 bases between them. From germline, CDR1 is MNHEY and CDR2 SMNVEV (reference sequence). In nucleotides, the CDR3 is TGTGCCAGCAGTTTATCTAGTAGTCAGCCCCAGCATTTT. This translates into CASSLSSSQPQHF.

The CDR3: CASRDYAMGEQYF. DNA for the CDR3: TGTGCCAGCAGGGACTACGCTATGGGCGAGCAGTACTTC. V is TRBV13 and J is TRBJ2-5; possible D gene TRBD2, 6 bases. The J call could be wrong; TRBJ2-7 is a better fit for the DNA end. The CDR3 consists of 13 residues. Germline V lookup: CDR1 PRHDT, CDR2 FYEKMQ (reference sequence).

The chain recombines TRBV2 with TRBJ2-7; a possible D gene is TRBD2 (5 bases). The CDR3 loop spans 14 amino acids. Germline values: CDR1 SNHLY, CDR2 FYNNEI. Trimming took off 6 bases at V and 2 bases at J, with 14 bases between the two ends. CDR3 coding DNA: TGTGCCAGCAGGCCGGACGGAGGAGCCTACGAGCAGTACTTC. As protein: CASRPDGGAYEQYF. The full variable domain, rest sourced from reference TRBV2 and TRBJ2-7, is EPEVTQTPSHQVTQMGQEVILRCVPISNHLYFYWYRQILGQKVEFLVSFYNNEISEKSEIFDDQFSVERPDGSNFTLKIRSTKLEDSAMYFCASRPDGGAYEQYFGPGTRLTVT.

The chain is built from TRBV15 and TRBJ2-2; 12 nucleotides match TRBD1. V dropped 3 bases and J dropped 7; count of bases not matched to a gene: 3. CDR1 LNHNV and CDR2 YYDKDF come from the germline V gene (reference sequence). The CDR3 loop spans 15 amino acids. CDR3: CATSRGQGAGGELFF. For the CDR3, the DNA is TGTGCCACCAGCAGGGGACAGGGGGCTGGCGGGGAGCTGTTTTTT.

The chain links TRBV7-9 to TRBJ2-5; D might be TRBD2 (5 bases). The CDR3 runs 15 residues. CDR1 is SEHNR, CDR2 FQNEAQ, per germline (reference sequence). Trimming removed 5 bases at V and 3 bases at J, with 16 bases between. CDR3 in amino acids: CASSLPTAGKETQYF. The CDR3 DNA reads TGTGCCAGCAGCCTCCCCACCGCGGGTAAAGAGACCCAGTACTTC.

This clone has only a few counts. The V and J genes are TRBV20-1 and TRBJ1-2; perhaps TRBD1 as D (5 bases). V was shortened by 6 bases and J by 7 bases, with 12 bases between the two germline ends. The CDR3 is made up of 11 amino acids. Per the germline V gene, CDR1 is DFQATT and CDR2 is SNEGSKA (reference sequence). CDR3 in amino acids: CSASLGGGYTF. The DNA for the CDR3 is TGCAGTGCCTCTCTCGGGGGTGGCTACACCTTC.

The chain uses TRBV19 and TRBJ2-7; 10 bases agree with TRBD1. V lost 5 bases and J lost 2; bases outside the gene matches: 6. Germline loops: CDR1 LNHDA, CDR2 SQIVND (reference sequence). This CDR3 is 15 amino acids long. The DNA of the CDR3 is TGTGCCAGTAGTCCTATAGACAGGGGGCCCTACGAGCAGTACTTC. This gives the protein CASSPIDRGPYEQYF.

This chain uses TRBV10-3 with TRBJ2-1, with 14 bases matching TRBD2. Germline CDR1 and CDR2: ENHRY and SYGVKD. CDR3 length: 17 amino acids. Germline trimming cut 8 bases from V and 5 bases from J; bases unmatched to any gene: 11. CDR3 DNA sequence: TGTGCCATCGGGACGGGACTAGCGGGAGTCTATAACAATGAGCAGTTCTTC. Encoded protein: CAIGTGLAGVYNNEQFF.

This clone was detected a few times. The chain carries TRBV30 and TRBJ1-4, with TRBD1 as a possible D gene (5 bases). Trimming took off 4 bases at V and 8 bases at J, with 11 bases between the two ends. The CDR3 runs to 12 residues. Germline-derived CDR1 and CDR2 are GTSNPN and SVGIG (reference sequence). CDR3 region: CAWTYTGEKLFF. CDR3 bases: TGTGCCTGGACGTATACAGGAGAAAAACTGTTTTTT.

The rearrangement links TRBV7-8 to TRBJ2-7; 9 bases map to TRBD1. Germline V gives CDR1 SGHVS, CDR2 FQNEAQ. V trimming: 4 bases; J trimming: 5 bases; junction bases outside the gene matches: 9. This CDR3 has 15 amino acids. The CDR3 DNA is TGTGCCAGCAGCTCTGCGGTTGGGACAGGGAACGAGCAGTACTTC. Protein: CASSSAVGTGNEQYF.

The rearrangement joins TRBV7-9 to TRBJ2-3, with TRBD2 matching over 8 bases. Germline V gene data show CDR1 as SEHNR and CDR2 as FQNEAQ (reference sequence). This CDR3 contains 15 residues. The J segment lost 2 bases and the V segment lost 5 bases, leaving 6 bases of the junction unmatched. The CDR3 region is CASSPRGGHTDTQYF. DNA of the CDR3: TGTGCCAGCAGCCCACGGGGGGGCCACACAGATACGCAGTATTTT.

The chain uses TRBV27 and TRBJ1-5, with 7 bases lining up with TRBD1. Germline CDR1 and CDR2: MNHEY and SMNVEV (reference sequence). The CDR3 runs to 16 residues. Trimming took 6 bases from V and 3 from J; bases not matched to a gene: 11. The CDR3 DNA reads TGTGCCAGCAGCCAATCCGGGACAGTAATCAATCAGCCCCAGCATTTT. It yields the protein CASSQSGTVINQPQHF.

This clone has a single count. A read error may account for a junction end that differs from germline. The rearrangement uses TRBV5-4 and TRBJ1-2; D remains ambiguous. The CDR3 consists of 15 residues. The germline gives CDR1 SGHNT, CDR2 YYREEE (reference sequence). CDR3 protein: CASSLIVSVPYGYPF. In DNA form, the CDR3 reads TGTGCCAGCAGCTTGATCGTGAGCGTTCCTTATGGCTACCCCTTC.

V and J are TRBV6-5 and TRBJ2-1, with 8 bases lining up with TRBD2. Germline loops: CDR1 MNHEY, CDR2 SVGAGI. V shed 5 bases and J 6 bases; nucleotides not matched to a gene: 9. The CDR3 is 15 amino acids. CDR3 bases: TGTGCCAGCAGTGTGCTAGCGGGTTCAGTCAATGAGCAGTTCTTC. Translating gives CASSVLAGSVNEQFF.